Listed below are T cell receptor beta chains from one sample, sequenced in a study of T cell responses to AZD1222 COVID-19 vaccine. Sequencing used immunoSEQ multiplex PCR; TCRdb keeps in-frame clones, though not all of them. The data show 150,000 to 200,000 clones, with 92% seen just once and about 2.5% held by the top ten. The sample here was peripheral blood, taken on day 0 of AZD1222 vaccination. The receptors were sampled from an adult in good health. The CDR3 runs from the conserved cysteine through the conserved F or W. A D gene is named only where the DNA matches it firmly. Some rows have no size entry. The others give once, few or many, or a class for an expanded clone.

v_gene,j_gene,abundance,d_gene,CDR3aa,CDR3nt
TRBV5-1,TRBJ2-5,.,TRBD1,CASSGGQQETQYF,TGCGCCAGCAGCGGGGGACAGCAAGAGACCCAGTACTTC
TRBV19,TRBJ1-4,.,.,CASSIKSGTFEKLFF,TGTGCCAGTAGTATTAAATCCGGGACATTTGAAAAACTGTTTTTT
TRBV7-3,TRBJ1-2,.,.,CASSPGGTDYGYTF,TGTGCCAGCAGCCCAGGCGGGACGGACTATGGCTACACCTTC
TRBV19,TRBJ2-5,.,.,CASSNTGKGTQYF,TGTGCCAGTAGTAATACAGGGAAGGGGACCCAGTACTTC
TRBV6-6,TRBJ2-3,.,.,CASTPRGVDTQYF,TGTGCCAGCACCCCCAGAGGAGTCGATACGCAGTATTTT
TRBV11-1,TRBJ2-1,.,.,CASSLAQFNEQFF,TGTGCCAGCAGCTTAGCGCAGTTTAATGAGCAGTTCTTC
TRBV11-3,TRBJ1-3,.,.,CASSPGGSGNTIYF,TGTGCCAGCAGCCCCGGGGGCTCTGGAAACACCATATATTTT
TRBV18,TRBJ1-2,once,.,CASSRDEGYGGYTF,TGTGCCAGCTCACGGGACGAGGGGTACGGTGGCTACACCTTC
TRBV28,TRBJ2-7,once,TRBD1,CATSQITGVYEQYF,TGTGCCACCTCTCAAATAACAGGGGTCTACGAGCAGTACTTC
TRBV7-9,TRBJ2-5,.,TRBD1,CASSAQQGARETQYF,TGTGCCAGCAGCGCTCAACAGGGGGCGAGGGAGACCCAGTACTTC
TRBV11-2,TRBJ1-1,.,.,CASSLGESTEAFF,TGTGCCAGCAGCTTAGGGGAAAGCACTGAAGCTTTCTTT
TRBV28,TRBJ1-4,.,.,CASSWYEKLFF,TGTGCCAGCAGTTGGTATGAAAAACTGTTTTTT
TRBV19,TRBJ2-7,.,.,CASSTGLFYEQYF,TGTGCCAGTAGTACTGGGTTGTTTTACGAGCAGTACTTC
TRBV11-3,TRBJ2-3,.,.,CASSLGSAGSTDTQYF,TGTGCCAGCAGCTTAGGGTCGGCGGGCTCCACAGATACGCAGTATTTT
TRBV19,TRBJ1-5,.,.,CASSPRSTRNQPQHF,TGTGCCAGTAGCCCGCGGTCCACACGGAATCAGCCCCAGCATTTT
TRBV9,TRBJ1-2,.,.,CASSPDPDFYGYTF,TGTGCCAGCAGCCCCGATCCAGATTTTTATGGCTACACCTTC
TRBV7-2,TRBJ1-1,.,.,CASSLGVHTEAFF,TGTGCCAGCAGCTTAGGGGTCCACACTGAAGCTTTCTTT
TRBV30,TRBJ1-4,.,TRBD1,CAWRIGTGVAGREKLFF,TGTGCCTGGAGAATTGGGACAGGGGTCGCTGGGAGAGAAAAACTGTTTTTT
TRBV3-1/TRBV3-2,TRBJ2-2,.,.,CASNLGGPNTGELFF,TGTGCCAGCAACCTAGGGGGGCCGAACACCGGGGAGCTGTTTTTT
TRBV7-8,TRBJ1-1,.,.,CASSLEQRGTEAFF,TGTGCCAGCAGCTTAGAGCAGCGAGGTACTGAAGCTTTCTTT
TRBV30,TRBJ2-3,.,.,CAWSGSSLSTDTQYF,TGTGCCTGGAGTGGGAGTAGCCTTAGCACAGATACGCAGTATTTT
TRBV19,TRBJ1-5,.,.,CASSITRSSNQPQHF,TGTGCCAGTAGTATAACGCGGAGCAGCAATCAGCCCCAGCATTTT
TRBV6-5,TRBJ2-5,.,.,CASSYSGETQYF,TGTGCCAGCAGTTACTCGGGGGAGACCCAGTACTTC
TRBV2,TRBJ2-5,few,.,CASSELARPTVPTQETQYF,TGTGCCAGCAGTGAACTCGCCAGGCCAACCGTTCCTACCCAAGAGACCCAGTACTTC
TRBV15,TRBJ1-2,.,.,CATSIGGGNYGYTF,TGTGCCACCAGCATTGGGGGGGGTAACTATGGCTACACCTTC
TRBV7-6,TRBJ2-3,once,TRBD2,CASSLGTSGGTDTQYF,TGTGCCAGCAGCTTGGGGACTAGCGGGGGCACAGATACGCAGTATTTT
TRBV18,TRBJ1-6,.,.,CASSPEPQRNSPLHF,TGTGCCAGCTCACCAGAACCACAGCGTAATTCACCCCTCCACTTT
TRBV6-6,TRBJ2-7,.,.,CASSDQGGEQYF,TGTGCCAGCAGTGACCAGGGGGGGGAGCAGTACTTC
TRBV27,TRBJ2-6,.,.,CASRRASGANVLTF,TGTGCCAGCAGGCGAGCCTCTGGGGCCAACGTCCTGACTTTC
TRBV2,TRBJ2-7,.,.,CASSEVERDSHYEQYF,TGTGCCAGCAGTGAAGTCGAACGGGATTCCCACTACGAGCAGTACTTC
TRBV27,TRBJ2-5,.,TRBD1,CASSLDRGQETQYF,TGTGCCAGCAGTTTAGACAGGGGTCAGGAGACCCAGTACTTC
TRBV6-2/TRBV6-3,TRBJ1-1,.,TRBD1,CASSYLPGQESTEAFF,TGTGCCAGCAGTTACTTACCGGGACAGGAGAGCACTGAAGCTTTCTTT
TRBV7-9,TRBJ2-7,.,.,CASSLSSLVHEQYF,TGTGCCAGCAGCTTATCGTCCCTCGTGCACGAGCAGTACTTC
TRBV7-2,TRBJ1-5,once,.,CASSLDQGILNQPQHF,TGTGCCAGCAGCTTGGACCAGGGAATATTGAATCAGCCCCAGCATTTT
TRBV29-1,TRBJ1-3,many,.,CSVGLGSGNTIYF,TGCAGCGTTGGTTTGGGATCCGGAAACACCATATATTTT
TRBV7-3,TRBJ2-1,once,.,CASSFSGDNEQFF,TGTGCCAGCAGCTTCAGCGGTGACAATGAGCAGTTCTTC
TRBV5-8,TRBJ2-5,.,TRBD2,CASSFGGRVDQETQYF,TGTGCCAGCAGCTTCGGCGGGAGAGTTGACCAAGAGACCCAGTACTTC
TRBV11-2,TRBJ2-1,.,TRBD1,CASSSLVQGVFSYNEQFF,TGTGCCAGCAGCTCACTAGTACAGGGGGTATTTTCCTACAATGAGCAGTTCTTC
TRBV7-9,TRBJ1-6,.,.,CASRDNSYNSPLHF,TGTGCCAGCAGGGACAACTCCTATAATTCACCCCTCCACTTT
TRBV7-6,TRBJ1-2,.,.,CASSYSLTVNYGYTF,TGTGCCAGCAGCTATTCTCTGACGGTCAACTATGGCTACACCTTC
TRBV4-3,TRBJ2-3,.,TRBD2,CASSQDYASGGTPDTQYF,TGCGCCAGCAGCCAAGATTACGCTAGCGGGGGAACCCCGGATACGCAGTATTTT
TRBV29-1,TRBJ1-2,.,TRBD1,CSVELNRGYGYTF,TGCAGCGTTGAATTGAACAGGGGCTATGGCTACACCTTC
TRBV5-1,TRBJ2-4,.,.,CASSLDSKNIQYF,TGCGCCAGCAGCTTGGATTCGAAAAACATTCAGTACTTC
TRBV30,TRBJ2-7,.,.,CAGDGLGNYEQYF,TGTGCCGGAGACGGACTCGGGAACTACGAGCAGTACTTC
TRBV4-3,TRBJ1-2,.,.,CASSQGLGGDIYGYTF,TGCGCCAGCAGCCAAGGCCTGGGAGGGGACATCTATGGCTACACCTTC
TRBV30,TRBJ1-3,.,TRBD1,CAWRMTGATIYF,TGTGCCTGGAGGATGACAGGGGCAACCATATATTTT
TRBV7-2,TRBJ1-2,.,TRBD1,CASSTSGTDVGYTF,TGTGCCAGCAGCACCTCCGGGACAGATGTTGGCTACACCTTC
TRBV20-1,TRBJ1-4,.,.,CSARWGGKLFF,TGCAGTGCTAGGTGGGGGGGAAAACTGTTTTTT
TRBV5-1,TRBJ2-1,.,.,CASSLGHATGYNEQFF,TGCGCCAGCAGCTTGGGCCATGCCACGGGCTACAATGAGCAGTTCTTC
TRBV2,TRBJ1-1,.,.,CASKGLPNTEAFF,TGTGCCAGCAAGGGACTACCGAACACTGAAGCTTTCTTT
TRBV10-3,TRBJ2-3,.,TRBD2,CATTLAGVSDTQYF,TGTGCCACTACACTAGCGGGGGTATCAGATACGCAGTATTTT
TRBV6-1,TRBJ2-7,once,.,CASSGGYEQYF,TGTGCCAGCAGCGGCGGCTACGAGCAGTACTTC
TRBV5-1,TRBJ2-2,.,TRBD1,CASSWTGANTGELFF,TGCGCCAGCAGCTGGACAGGGGCCAACACCGGGGAGCTGTTTTTT
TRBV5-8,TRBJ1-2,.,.,CASSLGPDNYGYTF,TGTGCCAGCAGCCTAGGGCCGGACAACTATGGCTACACCTTC